This TCR beta chain appears in the sequencing data of a study of cytomegalovirus exposure and HLA in healthy donors. Points from the study as a whole: Presence/absence analyses treated sequencing depth as roughly uniform across donors. In a later analysis, V- and J-gene trimming of beta chains associated with a DCLRE1C missense variant, replicated independently. Reported performance of the classifier showed diagnosis of cytomegalovirus status with high specificity and sensitivity.

The PCR contained 60 Vbeta and 13 Jbeta primers. Sequencing was performed with immunoSEQ multiplex PCR; in TCRdb, only in-frame clones are kept and a portion is missing. This sample has 110,000 to 150,000 clones; roughly 80% occur once, and the top ten carry roughly 3.4%. As concerns this clone: Its antigen is unidentified.

The CDR3 extends over 19 amino acids. V shed 4 bases and J 4 bases; nucleotides not matched to a gene: 19. Germline CDR1 and CDR2: SGHTA and FQGNSA. The rearrangement links TRBV7-2 to TRBJ2-7; 10 nucleotides line up with TRBD2. The sequenced sample consisted of PBMCs. This sequence was found in a male donor in good health and CMV-seronegative. The CDR3 loop is CASSSTEPPLAGAEYEQYF. DNA of the CDR3: TGTGCCAGCAGCTCAACCGAGCCCCCTCTAGCGGGGGCGGAATACGAGCAGTACTTC.